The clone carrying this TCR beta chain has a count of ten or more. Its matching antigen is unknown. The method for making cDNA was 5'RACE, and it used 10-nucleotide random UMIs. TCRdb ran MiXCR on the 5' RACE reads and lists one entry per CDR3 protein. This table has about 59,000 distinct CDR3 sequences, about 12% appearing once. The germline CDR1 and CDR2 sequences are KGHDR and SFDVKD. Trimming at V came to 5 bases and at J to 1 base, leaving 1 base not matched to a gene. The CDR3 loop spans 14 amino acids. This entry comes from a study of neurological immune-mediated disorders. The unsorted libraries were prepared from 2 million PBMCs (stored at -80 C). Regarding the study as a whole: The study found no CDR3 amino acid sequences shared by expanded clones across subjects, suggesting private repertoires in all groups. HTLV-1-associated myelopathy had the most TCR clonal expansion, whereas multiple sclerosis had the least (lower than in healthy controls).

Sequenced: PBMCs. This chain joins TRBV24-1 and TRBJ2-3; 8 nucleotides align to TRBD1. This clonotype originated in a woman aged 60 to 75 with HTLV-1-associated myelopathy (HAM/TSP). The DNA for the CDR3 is TGTGCCACCAGTGCACAGGGGGGCACAGATACGCAGTATTTT. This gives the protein CATSAQGGTDTQYF.